This T cell receptor beta chain was captured by sequencing in a study of tumor-infiltrating lymphocytes in localized non-small cell lung cancer. Study information: From each patient, both tumor and uninvolved lung, non-adjacent to tumor, were sampled.

TCRdb's copy holds only in-frame clones and misses some; the assay was immunoSEQ multiplex PCR. Of some 15,000 clones in the sample, 73% are singletons; the top ten hold about 4.3%. Worth noting for this clone: The antigen remains undetermined.

Study results and caveats: Technical variation could not be separated from intratumor heterogeneity here. Compared with uninvolved lung, tumors showed higher T cell infiltration by TCRbeta sequencing. No link was found between tumor T-cell fraction and recurrence-free survival.

This CDR3 contains 13 residues. Germline V gene data show CDR1 as SGHTA and CDR2 as FQGNSA. With 0 bases removed from V and 8 bases from J, the gap between germline ends came to 8 bases. The sample taken for sequencing was lung tumor tissue. This clonotype originated in a human donor with non-small cell lung cancer. The chain joins TRBV7-2 to TRBJ2-4; the D is unclear. The CDR3 coding sequence is TGTGCCAGCAGCTTAGCGAAGATCCACATTCAGTACTTC. Protein sequence: CASSLAKIHIQYF.